Following are 14 T cell receptor beta chains from one sample sequenced in a study of blood T cells in healthy people across ages. It was with a sample-barcoded 5' primer and a J-beta primer mix that a second PCR of roughly 6 to 12 cycles was run. TCRdb independently ran MiXCR on the 5' RACE reads; one entry per CDR3 protein. Among hundreds of thousands of distinct CDR3 sequences listed, 25% to 35% were seen once. Sequencing input: blood. All receptors derive from a woman at least 80 years old in good health.

This clonotype was counted ten times or more. V is TRBV5-5 and J is TRBJ1-1; no reliable D call. The germline V gene has CDR1 SGHKS and CDR2 YYEKEE (reference sequence). V lost 0 bases, J lost 1 base, and 7 bases lay in between. There are 14 residues in the CDR3. The CDR3 DNA reads TGTGCCAGCAGCTTGGCAGCAGGGAACACTGAAGCTTTCTTT. As protein: CASSLAAGNTEAFF.

There are many counts of this clonotype. V is TRBV5-1 and J is TRBJ2-3, with 9 positions matching TRBD2. The CDR3 is 16 residues long. CDR1 is SGHRS and CDR2 is YFSETQ in the germline V gene. Germline trimming cut 4 bases from V and 0 bases from J; bases unmatched to any gene: 6. The CDR3 DNA reads TGCGCCAGCAGCCCTAGGGCGGGGGGGAGCACAGATACGCAGTATTTT. Protein: CASSPRAGGSTDTQYF.

In this sample, this clonotype turned up once. A much larger clone lies one base from this, so it may be a read error. The J gene is TRBJ2-3, the V gene TRBV7-3, with 8 bases matching TRBD2. The CDR3 contains 21 residues. V was pared by 2 bases and J by 2 bases, with 21 bases of the junction left unmatched. Germline CDR1 SGHTA, CDR2 FQGTGA. The CDR3 spells CASSLHWPSSGGDRHTDTQYF. In nucleotides, the CDR3 is TGTGCCAGCAGCTTACATTGGCCATCAAGCGGGGGTGACAGACACACAGATACGCAGTATTTT.

This clonotype was observed at least ten times. The chain joins TRBV5-1 to TRBJ1-1, with a tentative D call TRBD1 (6 bases). This CDR3 comprises 16 residues. CDR1 is SGHRS, CDR2 YFSETQ, per germline. Between the trimmed V and J ends, which lost 4 bases and 1 base, there was a span of 17 bases. Here the CDR3 reads CASSPDQGPGNTEAFF. In DNA, the CDR3 is TGCGCCAGCAGCCCGGATCAGGGGCCGGGGAACACTGAAGCTTTCTTT.

This clonotype was observed at least ten times. The chain has TRBV3-1 and TRBJ2-3; 9 positions agree with TRBD2. Per the germline V gene, CDR1 is LGHDT and CDR2 is YNNKEL (reference sequence). CDR3 length: 15 amino acids. After removal of 0 bases from V and 5 bases from J, the junction contained 3 bases not matched to a gene. The CDR3: CASSQDWRGGDTQYF. CDR3 sequence (DNA): TGTGCCAGCAGCCAAGATTGGCGGGGGGGAGATACGCAGTATTTT.

Comment on this clonotype: One junction end disagrees with the germline gene, perhaps due to a read error. V usage is TRBV7-2 and J usage is TRBJ2-7; D is tentatively TRBD1 or TRBD2 (5 bases each). The CDR3 spans 13 residues. The V gene's germline CDR1 is SGHTA and CDR2 FQGNSA. The CDR3 nucleotides are TGTGCCAGTAGGACCGGGGCCTCCCACGAGCAGTACTTC. It codes for CASRTGASHEQYF.

The J gene is TRBJ2-3, the V gene TRBV5-1; 8 bases are a match to TRBD2. The V segment lost 4 bases and the J segment 5 bases; nucleotides outside the gene matches: 6. The CDR3 length is 14 residues. From germline, CDR1 is SGHRS and CDR2 YFSETQ. The CDR3 spells CASSTGGAGDTQYF. The CDR3 bases are TGCGCCAGCAGCACCGGGGGGGCGGGAGATACGCAGTATTTT. The entire variable domain, with the rest obtained from reference TRBV5-1 and TRBJ2-3, is as follows: KAGVTQTPRYLIKTRGQQVTLSCSPISGHRSVSWYQQTPGQGLQFLFEYFSETQRNKGNFPGRFSGRQFSNSRSEMNVSTLELGDSALYLCASSTGGAGDTQYFGPGTRLTVL.

This clonotype came up a few times. This may be a read error, as it is one base from a much larger clone. The V and J genes are TRBV7-2 and TRBJ2-5, with a weak D call TRBD1 (5 bases). Germline loops: CDR1 SGHTA, CDR2 FQGNSA. V lost 1 base, J lost 9 bases, and 18 bases lay in between. The CDR3 sequence is 15 residues long. CDR3 region: CASSLDGAAGTAQYF. The CDR3 bases are TGTGCCAGCAGCTTAGATGGGGCGGCAGGTACGGCCCAGTACTTC.

As for this clonotype: A much larger clone is a single base away; this may be a read error. This sequence joins TRBV20-1 and TRBJ1-2, with D possibly matching TRBD1 (6 bases). The CDR3 length is 14 residues. V dropped 1 base and J dropped 4 bases, with 13 bases sitting between them. Germline V gene data show CDR1 as DFQATT and CDR2 as SNEGSKA (reference sequence). The CDR3 region is CSARGLGASYGYTF. Written as DNA, the CDR3 is TGCAGTGCTAGAGGTTTGGGGGCCAGCTATGGCTACACCTTC.

Ten or more counts support this clonotype. The chain is built from TRBV20-1 and TRBJ2-7, with 7 bases aligning to TRBD2. Germline loops: CDR1 DFQATT, CDR2 SNEGSKA (reference sequence). V was pared by 1 base and J by 2 bases, with 8 bases of the junction left unmatched. This CDR3 spans 15 amino acids. CDR3 region: CSARGRDAGAYEQYF. CDR3 in DNA: TGCAGTGCTAGAGGGAGGGACGCGGGAGCCTACGAGCAGTACTTC.

This clonotype appeared a few times. The V call is TRBV9, the J call TRBJ2-2; no definite D call. CDR1 and CDR2 from the germline V gene are SGDLS and YYNGEE. V lost 2 bases to trimming and J lost 5 bases, with 7 bases between them. CDR3 length: 13 amino acids. The CDR3 bases are TGTGCCAGCAGCGTCGGGTTTACCGGGGAGCTGTTTTTT. Its protein is CASSVGFTGELFF.

Comments on this clonotype: A much larger clone is a single base away; this may be a read error. V is TRBV7-2 and J is TRBJ2-3, with 9 nucleotides matching TRBD2. Germline V gene sequence: CDR1 SGHTA, CDR2 FQGNSA. This CDR3 has 19 amino acids. J gave up 4 bases and V 5 bases, and 19 bases lay outside the gene matches. CDR3 residues: CASSHRPGLAGGRPDTQYF. The CDR3 DNA reads as TGTGCCAGCAGCCACCGCCCGGGACTGGCGGGGGGGCGCCCAGATACGCAGTATTTT.

Turning to this clonotype: No conserved phenylalanine or tryptophan ends this CDR3, so it is likely a read error. Because the CDR3's place on the DNA is in doubt, the DNA is left out and the CDR3 is given as listed by TCRdb. The chain uses TRBV10-3 and TRBJ2-1; the DNA was not used to check the table's D call, TRBD1. CDR1 is ENHRY, CDR2 SYGVKD, per germline. Counting both end residues, the CDR3 totals 15 amino acids. CDR3 amino acids: CAISESTGGGYTFGS.

The CDR3 here is CASSWDEKSTDTQYF. CDR3 nucleotide sequence: TGTGCCAGCAGTTGGGACGAAAAGAGCACAGATACGCAGTATTTT. The chain uses TRBV6-2 or TRBV6-3 and TRBJ2-3; D may match TRBD1 or TRBD2 (5 bases each). V was cut by 4 bases and J by 0 bases, with 11 bases left in between. Germline V lookup: CDR1 MNHEY, CDR2 SVGEGT. The CDR3 loop spans 15 amino acids.